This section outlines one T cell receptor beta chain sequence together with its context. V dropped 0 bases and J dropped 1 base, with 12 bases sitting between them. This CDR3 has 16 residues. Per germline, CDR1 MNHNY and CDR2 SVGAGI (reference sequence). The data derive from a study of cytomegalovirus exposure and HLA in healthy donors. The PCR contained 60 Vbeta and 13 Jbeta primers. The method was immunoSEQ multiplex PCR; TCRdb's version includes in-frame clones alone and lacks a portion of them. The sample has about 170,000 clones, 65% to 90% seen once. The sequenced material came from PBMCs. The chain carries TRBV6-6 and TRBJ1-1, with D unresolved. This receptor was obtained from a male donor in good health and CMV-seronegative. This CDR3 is CASSYSSTSSNTEAFF. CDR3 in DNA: TGTGCCAGCAGTTACTCCAGCACTAGTTCGAACACTGAAGCTTTCTTT.